The clone carrying this T cell receptor beta chain was counted at least ten times. The antigen is unknown. The sample belongs to a study of breast tumors, draining lymph nodes, adjacent tissues. Notes on the study in general: Tumor TCR diversity was below lymph nodes but above nontumor tissue. That most tumor T cells come from lymph nodes remained unproven.

Germline V CDR1 and CDR2: MNHEY, SVGAGI. CDR3 length: 14 residues. Trimming cost V 6 bases and J 7 bases, with 16 bases left between them. One entry per CDR3 protein results from TCRdb running MiXCR on the multiplex PCR reads. This sample yields about 120,000 distinct CDR3 sequences, of which 20% are seen a single time; over 3% belongs to the top ten. Axillary draining lymph nodes of breast cancer patients supplied the node samples. The clonotype was recovered from a female donor with breast cancer. Some clones in this sample may be carry-over from other donors' samples. The chain couples TRBV6-5 to TRBJ2-1; perhaps TRBD1 as D (5 bases). Sequenced sample: axillary lymph node tissue. The CDR3 DNA reads as TGTGCCAGCAGCCCAGGGTACAAAAGGAATGAGCAGTTCTTC. This gives the protein CASSPGYKRNEQFF.